These 3 T cell receptor beta chains share one sample of origin, sequenced in a study of blood T cell repertoires in COVID-19. Only in-frame clones appear in the TCRdb table, and some are missing; sequencing was by immunoSEQ multiplex PCR. The data show approximately 110,000 clones, around 70% seen once. What was sequenced was peripheral blood. The origin of the receptors is a man at least 80 years old with COVID-19, enrolled during active disease.

The rearrangement uses TRBV4-3 and TRBJ2-5; a weak D match, TRBD2 (8 bases). Germline CDR1 and CDR2: LGHNA and YSLEER. This CDR3 comprises 16 residues. The ends were cut back, 4 bases at V and 1 base at J, with 16 bases in the middle. The CDR3 bases are TGCGCCAGCAGCCCCGGGGGGGGACAGAGCCAAGAGACCCAGTACTTC. Amino acids: CASSPGGGQSQETQYF.

The DNA for the CDR3 is TGTGCCAGCAGCCCCGGACAGGCGAGGGGTACGCAGTATTTT. It is translated as CASSPGQARGTQYF. The chain carries TRBV28 and TRBJ2-3; 7 bases agree with TRBD1. The junction had 11 bases not matched to a gene; V was cut back by 6 bases and J by 8 bases. Germline V gene data show CDR1 as MDHEN and CDR2 as SYDVKM. CDR3 length: 14 residues.

Only a few counts were recorded for this clone. J is TRBJ2-3 and V is TRBV4-1; TRBD2 matches 10 bases. Germline V gene sequence: CDR1 MGHRA, CDR2 YSYEKL. The CDR3 length is 17 residues. Trimming cost V 4 bases and J 3 bases; bases outside gene matches: 10. The CDR3 loop reads CASSPRASGSSTDTQYF. In nucleotides, the CDR3 is TGCGCCAGCAGCCCGAGGGCTAGCGGGAGTTCAACAGATACGCAGTATTTT.